The 8 T cell receptor beta chains listed next were all sequenced from one sample in a study of cytomegalovirus exposure and HLA in healthy donors. The PCR employed 60 Vbeta primers together with 13 Jbeta primers. Repertoires were generated with immunoSEQ multiplex PCR, while TCRdb's copy carries only in-frame clones and drops some. In the table there are around 45,000 clones, more than 45% of which are singletons. Sequencing was done on a sample of PBMCs. These TCRs come from a man in his sixties in good health and CMV-seronegative.

This clone turned up a few times. V gene TRBV25-1 combines with J gene TRBJ2-1; TRBD1 is a possible D gene (6 bases). Trimming stripped 3 bases from V and 5 bases from J, with 11 bases between. The CDR3 is 14 amino acids. Germline CDR1 MGHDK, CDR2 SYGVNS. CDR3 DNA sequence: TGTGCCAGCAGTGAGAGTCACAGGGACAATGAGCAGTTCTTC. Translation: CASSESHRDNEQFF.

J is TRBJ1-1 and V is TRBV29-1, with 10 positions matching TRBD1. Trimming at V came to 1 base and at J to 2 bases, leaving 10 bases not matched to a gene. Germline CDR1 and CDR2: SQVTM and ANQGSEA. This CDR3 contains 17 residues. CDR3 amino acids: CSVEGLGTGALNTEAFF. The CDR3 DNA reads as TGCAGCGTTGAAGGCCTTGGGACAGGGGCGCTCAACACTGAAGCTTTCTTT.

This sequence joins TRBV6-5 and TRBJ2-7; TRBD1 aligns across 7 bases. Germline CDR1 reads MNHEY; CDR2 reads SVGAGI. The CDR3 spans 13 residues. With V trimmed by 5 bases and J by 4 bases, 5 bases remained unmatched. The CDR3 region has the DNA TGTGCCAGCAGTCCTTTGACAGGGTACGAGCAGTACTTC. The encoded protein is CASSPLTGYEQYF.

The rearrangement joins TRBV6-5 to TRBJ1-5; 10 positions match TRBD1. Germline V lookup: CDR1 MNHEY, CDR2 SVGAGI. Losses at the gene ends were 4 bases for V and 6 bases for J; bases not matched to a gene: 6. The CDR3 has 15 amino acids. CDR3: CASSLGQGIGQPQHF. The CDR3 DNA is TGTGCCAGCAGTTTGGGACAGGGGATCGGTCAGCCCCAGCATTTT.

The chain links TRBV29-1 to TRBJ1-1; TRBD1 agrees at 7 bases. Trimming took 6 bases from V and 1 from J; bases not matched to a gene: 11. Germline CDR1 and CDR2: SQVTM and ANQGSEA. This CDR3 comprises 15 residues. The CDR3 bases are TGCAGCGTGATCCCACAGGGGCGCTGGAACACTGAAGCTTTCTTT. Its translation is CSVIPQGRWNTEAFF.

This clone was seen more than once but under ten times. The chain combines TRBV28 with TRBJ2-1, with 9 bases that match TRBD2. There are 16 residues in the CDR3. From germline, CDR1 is MDHEN and CDR2 SYDVKM. V dropped 6 bases and J dropped 0; count of bases not matched to a gene: 6. The CDR3 sequence is CASSSYSGSSYNEQFF. The CDR3 nucleotides read TGTGCCAGCAGCTCTTATAGCGGGAGCTCCTACAATGAGCAGTTCTTC.

The CDR3 bases are TGTGCCAGCAGCACTCGCTGGAATTCACCCCTCCACTTT. Translation gives CASSTRWNSPLHF. This chain uses TRBV7-9 with TRBJ1-6; D not resolved. The V and J ends lost 5 bases and 7 bases respectively, with 9 bases between them. This CDR3 has 13 residues. Germline CDR1 is SEHNR and CDR2 is FQNEAQ (reference sequence).

The chain combines TRBV30 with TRBJ1-4; D is perhaps TRBD1 (6 bases). Germline V gene lookup returns CDR1 GTSNPN and CDR2 SVGIG (reference sequence). The CDR3 is made up of 13 amino acids. Trimming cost V 0 bases and J 9 bases, with 11 bases left between them. CDR3 amino acids: CAWSVSDRKKLFF. DNA of the CDR3: TGTGCCTGGAGTGTCTCGGACAGAAAAAAACTGTTTTTT.